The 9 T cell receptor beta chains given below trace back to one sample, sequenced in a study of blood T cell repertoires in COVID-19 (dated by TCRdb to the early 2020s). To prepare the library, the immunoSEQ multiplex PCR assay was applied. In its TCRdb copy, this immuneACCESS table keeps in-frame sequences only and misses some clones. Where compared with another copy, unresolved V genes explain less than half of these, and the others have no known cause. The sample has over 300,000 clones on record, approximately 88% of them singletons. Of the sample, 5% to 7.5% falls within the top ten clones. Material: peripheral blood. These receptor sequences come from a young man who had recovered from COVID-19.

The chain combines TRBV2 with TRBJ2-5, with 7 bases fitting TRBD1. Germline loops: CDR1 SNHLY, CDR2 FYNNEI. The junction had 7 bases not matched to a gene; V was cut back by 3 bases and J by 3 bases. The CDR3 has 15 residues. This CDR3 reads CASSDPGGIKETQYF. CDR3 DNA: TGTGCCAGCAGTGACCCAGGGGGAATCAAAGAGACCCAGTACTTC.

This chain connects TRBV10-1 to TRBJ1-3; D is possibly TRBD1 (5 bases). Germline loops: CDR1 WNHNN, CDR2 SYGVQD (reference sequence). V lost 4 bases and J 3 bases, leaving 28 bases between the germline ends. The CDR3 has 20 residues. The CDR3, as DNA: TGCGCCAGCAGTGCCGGCCTTGGGCAGGCAAGCGGGGCCGTTGGAAACACCATATATTTT. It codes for CASSAGLGQASGAVGNTIYF.

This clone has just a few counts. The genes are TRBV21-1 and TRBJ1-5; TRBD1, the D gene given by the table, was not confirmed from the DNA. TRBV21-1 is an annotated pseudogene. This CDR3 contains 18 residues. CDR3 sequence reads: CASTFVQGAPVSNQPQHF. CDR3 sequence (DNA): TGTGCCAGCACTTTCGTACAGGGGGCCCCCGTTAGCAATCAGCCCCAGCATTTT.

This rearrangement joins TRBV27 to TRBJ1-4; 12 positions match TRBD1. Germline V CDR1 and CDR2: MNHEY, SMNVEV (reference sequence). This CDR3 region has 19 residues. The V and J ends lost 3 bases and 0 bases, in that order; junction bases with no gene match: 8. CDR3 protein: CASSFTGTGGVATNEKLFF. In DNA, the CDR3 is TGTGCCAGCAGTTTCACCGGGACAGGGGGCGTTGCAACTAATGAAAAACTGTTTTTT.

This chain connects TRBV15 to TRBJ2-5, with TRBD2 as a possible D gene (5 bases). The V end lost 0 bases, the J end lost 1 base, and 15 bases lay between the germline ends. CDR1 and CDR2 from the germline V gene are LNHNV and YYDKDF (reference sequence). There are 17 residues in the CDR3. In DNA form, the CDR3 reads TGTGCCACCAGCAGAGATTGGAGGCGGGCGGCCCAAGAGACCCAGTACTTC. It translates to CATSRDWRRAAQETQYF.

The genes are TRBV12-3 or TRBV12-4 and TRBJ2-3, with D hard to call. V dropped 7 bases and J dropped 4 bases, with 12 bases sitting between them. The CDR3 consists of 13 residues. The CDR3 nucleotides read TGTGCCAGCACCCTAGGAGTAGCAGATACGCAGTATTTT. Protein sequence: CASTLGVADTQYF.

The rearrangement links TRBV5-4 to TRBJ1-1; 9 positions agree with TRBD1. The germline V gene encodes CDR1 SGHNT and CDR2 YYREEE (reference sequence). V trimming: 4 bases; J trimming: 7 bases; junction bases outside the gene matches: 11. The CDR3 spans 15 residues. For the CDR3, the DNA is TGTGCCAGCAGCCCACTGGGGGGACAGGGTCGTGAAGCTTTCTTT. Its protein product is CASSPLGGQGREAFF.

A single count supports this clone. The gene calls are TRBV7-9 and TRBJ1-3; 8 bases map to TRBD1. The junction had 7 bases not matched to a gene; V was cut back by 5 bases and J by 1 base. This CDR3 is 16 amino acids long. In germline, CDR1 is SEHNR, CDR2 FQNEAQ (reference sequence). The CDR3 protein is CASSPKGQASGNTIYF. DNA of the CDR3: TGTGCCAGCAGCCCTAAGGGACAGGCTTCTGGAAACACCATATATTTT. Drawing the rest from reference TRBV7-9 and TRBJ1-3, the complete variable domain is DTGVSQNPRHKITKRGQNVTFRCDPISEHNRLYWYRQTLGQGPEFLTYFQNEAQLEKSRLLSDRFSAERPKGSFSTLEIQRTEQGDSAMYLCASSPKGQASGNTIYFGEGSWLTVV.

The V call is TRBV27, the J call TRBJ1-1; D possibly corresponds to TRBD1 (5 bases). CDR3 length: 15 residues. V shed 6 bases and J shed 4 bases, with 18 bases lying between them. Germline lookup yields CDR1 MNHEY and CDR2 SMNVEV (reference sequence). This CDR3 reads CASRAMRGLATEAFF. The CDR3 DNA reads TGTGCCAGCAGAGCGATGAGGGGACTGGCCACTGAAGCTTTCTTT.